This is a list of T cell receptor beta chains from one sample in a study of blood T cell repertoires in COVID-19. The method was immunoSEQ multiplex PCR; TCRdb's version includes in-frame clones alone and lacks a portion of them. The sample has around 200,000 clones, approximately 88% seen once. The material sequenced was peripheral blood. All receptors come from a woman in her thirties or forties with COVID-19, enrolled during active disease. Each CDR3 is given with its conserved first and last residue. The D gene is left open where the match is weak. The listing skips clone size in some rows; elsewhere it reads once, few, many or a size class.

TGCAGCGTTGACAGGGTATTAATGAACACTGAAGCTTTCTTT	CSVDRVLMNTEAFF	TRBV29-1	TRBJ1-1	.	few
TGTGCCAGCAGTTTACTAAGGGGCGGCTACGAGCAGTACTTC	CASSLLRGGYEQYF	TRBV28	TRBJ2-7	.	.
TGTGCCAGCAGCAGAGATAGCGGGAGGGTTAGCACAGATACGCAGTATTTT	CASSRDSGRVSTDTQYF	TRBV13	TRBJ2-3	TRBD2	once
TGTGCCACCAGAGCGGGAGTACTCAGTAATGAGCAGTTCTTC	CATRAGVLSNEQFF	TRBV19	TRBJ2-1	TRBD2	.
TGTGCCAGCAGCCCCCAGCGGGCCTCTGGAAACACCATATATTTT	CASSPQRASGNTIYF	TRBV3-1/TRBV3-2	TRBJ1-3	.	.
TGTGCCAGCAGCTTAGACGACAGAGTAAAGGGCTACACCTTC	CASSLDDRVKGYTF	TRBV7-2	TRBJ1-2	.	.
TGTGCCAGCAGGGTACAATATTCTGGAAACACCATATATTTT	CASRVQYSGNTIYF	TRBV6-5	TRBJ1-3	.	.
TGTGCCAGCAGCAAATTGAGACATCACGAGACCCAGTACTTC	CASSKLRHHETQYF	TRBV21-1	TRBJ2-5	.	.
TGTGCCAGCAGTTTATCGAAATCTAGCGGGAGGACCCAGTACTTC	CASSLSKSSGRTQYF	TRBV27	TRBJ2-5	TRBD2	.
TGTGCCAGCAGCTTGGAGGAGGGGGCCTCCTACAATGAGCAGTTCTTC	CASSLEEGASYNEQFF	TRBV5-4	TRBJ2-1	.	.
TGCGCCAGCAGCTCTGGACAGGGAATTTCCGGAAACACCATATATTTT	CASSSGQGISGNTIYF	TRBV5-1	TRBJ1-3	TRBD1	once
TGTGCCAGCAGCTTGTACCTAGCGGGGGCCTACAATGAGCAGTTCTTC	CASSLYLAGAYNEQFF	TRBV5-4	TRBJ2-1	TRBD2	few
TGTGCCAGTAGCCAGGGGTCGGGAGCTTTCTTT	CASSQGSGAFF	TRBV19	TRBJ1-1	.	.
TGCGCCAGCAGCTTGTGGGGGACAGGTGCCGGAAACATTCAGTACTTC	CASSLWGTGAGNIQYF	TRBV5-1	TRBJ2-4	TRBD1	few
TGCGCCAGCAGCTTAGTATCAGAGCGACAGTTCTTC	CASSLVSERQFF	TRBV5-1	TRBJ2-1	.	once
TGTGCCAGCACCCCTGCCGGGACAGGGGGCGAGGGATACTTC	CASTPAGTGGEGYF	TRBV6-5	TRBJ2-5	TRBD1	.
TGTGCCAGTAGTATCGGTCAGGGGGGACAGCCCCAGCATTTT	CASSIGQGGQPQHF	TRBV19	TRBJ1-5	TRBD1	once
TGCGCCAGCAGCACCAGACAGGGGAGTTACGGGAACTATGGCTACACCTTC	CASSTRQGSYGNYGYTF	TRBV5-1	TRBJ1-2	TRBD1	.
TGTGCCAGCAGTCGCTCCGGGACAGGGATGTTAGACACTGAAGCTTTCTTT	CASSRSGTGMLDTEAFF	TRBV27	TRBJ1-1	TRBD1	.
TGCGCCCCTGAGGGTCAGCAGTACTTC	CAPEGQQYF	TRBV10-1	TRBJ2-7	.	once
TGTGCCTGCCGACAGGGGGCCGGCCATGGCTACACCTTC	CACRQGAGHGYTF	TRBV6-5	TRBJ1-2	TRBD1	few
TGTGCCAGCAGCGTAAAGGGTGGGGAGGTCACTGAAGCTTTCTTT	CASSVKGGEVTEAFF	TRBV9	TRBJ1-1	.	.
TGTGCCAGCCTATTAAACCCGGGACTAGCGGGAGAAGGCATTCAGTACTTC	CASLLNPGLAGEGIQYF	TRBV19	TRBJ2-4	TRBD2	once
TGTGCCAGCAGCGCCTCGAGGGGGCTAACTGAAGCTTTCTTT	CASSASRGLTEAFF	TRBV2	TRBJ1-1	TRBD1	.
TGTGCCAGCAGTGAATCCCTCCGGGACAGGGGGACCCAAGAGACCCAGTACTTC	CASSESLRDRGTQETQYF	TRBV25-1	TRBJ2-5	TRBD1	few
TGTGCCAGCAGTAATCGGCCAGGGTCAAGGTACGAGCAGTACTTC	CASSNRPGSRYEQYF	TRBV27	TRBJ2-7	.	.
TGTGCCAGCAGTGAATGGAGGAATCAGCCCCAGCATTTT	CASSEWRNQPQHF	TRBV2	TRBJ1-5	.	.
TGTGCCAGCAGCCCCCGAGCAAATCAGCCCCAGCATTTT	CASSPRANQPQHF	TRBV11-2	TRBJ1-5	.	once
TGTGCCAGCAGCCCCCCTGTGAACACTGAAGCTTTCTTT	CASSPPVNTEAFF	TRBV5-4	TRBJ1-1	.	.
TGTGCCAGTAGTATCTTCTCGGCACCCCTCCACTTT	CASSIFSAPLHF	TRBV19	TRBJ1-6	.	.
TGCGCCAGCAGCCAAGGCGGTGGGATCGGGGCTGAAGCTTTCTTT	CASSQGGGIGAEAFF	TRBV4-1	TRBJ1-1	.	.
TGTGCCAGCAGCGCAGGAAAGAACACTGAAGCTTTCTTT	CASSAGKNTEAFF	TRBV27	TRBJ1-1	.	.
TGCGCCAGCAGCCAAGAAAGGACAGCTCCACGCCGAAGCACAGATACGCAGTATTTT	CASSQERTAPRRSTDTQYF	TRBV4-1	TRBJ2-3	.	.
TGTGCCAGCAGCCCCCGGACATCGAACTATGGCTACACCTTC	CASSPRTSNYGYTF	TRBV9	TRBJ1-2	.	.
TGTGCCAGCAACACACAGGATCGACGCGGCAATCAGCCCCAGCATTTT	CASNTQDRRGNQPQHF	TRBV28	TRBJ1-5	.	.
TGTGCCAGCGGAGGCGGCCCGAACACCGGGGAGCTGTTTTTT	CASGGGPNTGELFF	TRBV11-3	TRBJ2-2	.	.
TGTGCCAGCAGCCTTGACAGTACGGTCTCCTACGAGCAGTACTTC	CASSLDSTVSYEQYF	TRBV28	TRBJ2-7	.	.
TGTGCCACTTTGCTTGGACAGGGGAGTGAAAAACTGTTTTTT	CATLLGQGSEKLFF	TRBV21-1	TRBJ1-4	.	.
TGTGCCACCAGTGATTTCACGGACAATGAGCAGTTCTTC	CATSDFTDNEQFF	TRBV24-1	TRBJ2-1	.	few
TGTGCTAGTGGTTTGGTATCTTGGGGCAGTGACTATGGCTACACCTTC	CASGLVSWGSDYGYTF	TRBV12-5	TRBJ1-2	.	.
TGTGCCACCAGCCCCTGGGGGGGAGGAAACACCATATATTTT	CATSPWGGGNTIYF	TRBV15	TRBJ1-3	.	.
TGTGCCAGCAGCCAAGATATCCAGGGGGCCCAAGAGACCCAGTACTTC	CASSQDIQGAQETQYF	TRBV14	TRBJ2-5	TRBD1	.
TGTGCCATCAGTGAAGGAGGAGTCGATGAAAAACTGTTTTTT	CAISEGGVDEKLFF	TRBV10-3	TRBJ1-4	.	.
TGCGCCAGCAGCCAAACGGGACAGGGGGGCTACTATGGCTACACCTTC	CASSQTGQGGYYGYTF	TRBV4-1	TRBJ1-2	TRBD1	.
TGCGCCAGCAGCCAAGATGTGGTGGTAGCGGGGGCGCGGGATACGCAGTATTTT	CASSQDVVVAGARDTQYF	TRBV4-1	TRBJ2-3	TRBD2	.
TGTGCCAGCAGCTCCCGACTGGCGGGGCTAGATACGCAGTATTTT	CASSSRLAGLDTQYF	TRBV13	TRBJ2-3	.	.
TGTGCCAGTAGTAGGGGGACAGGGATCAACAATGAGCAGTTCTTC	CASSRGTGINNEQFF	TRBV19	TRBJ2-1	TRBD1	.
TGTGCCAGCAGCTCGCCGACTAGCGCGCAAATGAGCTCCTACAATGAGCAGTTCTTC	CASSSPTSAQMSSYNEQFF	TRBV7-9	TRBJ2-1	TRBD2	.
TGTGCCAGCAGCCAAGATTTCCCCCCCTTCGCGGGGGTGAACACCGGGGAGCTGTTTTTT	CASSQDFPPFAGVNTGELFF	TRBV3-1/TRBV3-2	TRBJ2-2	TRBD2	.
TGTGCCAGTAGCTGGACTAGCGGGAGGGCCCAAGAGCAGTACTTC	CASSWTSGRAQEQYF	TRBV19	TRBJ2-7	TRBD2	.
TGTGCCAGCAGTGGGGACTTCTACGAGCAGTACTTC	CASSGDFYEQYF	TRBV27	TRBJ2-7	.	.
TGTGCCAGTAGTATACCCCGCATTCTATCGAACACCGGGGAGCTGTTTTTT	CASSIPRILSNTGELFF	TRBV19	TRBJ2-2	.	.
TGTGCCAGCAGCTTGGCCTGGCGGGGGGGCACCGGGGAGCTGTTTTTT	CASSLAWRGGTGELFF	TRBV5-6	TRBJ2-2	TRBD2	.
TGTGCCACCAGTGGAGGGGGTTCTCATGGCTACACCTTC	CATSGGGSHGYTF	TRBV24-1	TRBJ1-2	.	once
TGTGCCAGCAGCGTTACAGGGGCTTCGGACTATGGCTACACCTTC	CASSVTGASDYGYTF	TRBV5-6	TRBJ1-2	TRBD1	.
TGCAGTGCCCTAAAACAGAAGGGGGCTTTCTTT	CSALKQKGAFF	TRBV20-1	TRBJ1-1	.	once
TGCGCCAGCAGCTTGGGGCAGGGGATGCATGGCTACACCTTC	CASSLGQGMHGYTF	TRBV5-1	TRBJ1-2	.	.
TGTGCCAGCAGCTTGCTGGACAGGGGAACTCAGCCCCAGCATTTT	CASSLLDRGTQPQHF	TRBV5-8	TRBJ1-5	TRBD1	few
TGTGCCAGCAGTTACTCTACAGGGACATCTTCACCCCTCCACTTT	CASSYSTGTSSPLHF	TRBV6-6	TRBJ1-6	.	many
TGCGCCAGCAGCTTAATTGGGCCTGAAAAACTGTTTTTT	CASSLIGPEKLFF	TRBV5-1	TRBJ1-4	.	.